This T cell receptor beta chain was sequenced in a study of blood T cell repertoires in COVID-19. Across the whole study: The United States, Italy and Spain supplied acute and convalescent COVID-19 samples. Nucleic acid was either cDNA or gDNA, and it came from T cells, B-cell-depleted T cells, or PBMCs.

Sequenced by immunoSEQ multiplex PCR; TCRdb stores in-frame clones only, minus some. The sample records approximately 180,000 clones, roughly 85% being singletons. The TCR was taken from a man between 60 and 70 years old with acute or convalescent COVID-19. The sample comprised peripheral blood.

CDR3 DNA sequence: TGTGCCAGCAGCTTAGAAGGGGGCGCCCCAGATACGCAGTATTTT. Protein sequence: CASSLEGGAPDTQYF. The rearrangement uses TRBV7-2 and TRBJ2-3, with 7 bases lining up with TRBD1. J was trimmed by 4 bases and V by 1 base; bases with no gene match: 5. CDR3 length equals 15 residues. Germline V gene sequence: CDR1 SGHTA, CDR2 FQGNSA.